This TCR beta chain was identified during a study of T cells in Graves' hyperthyroidism and ophthalmopathy. This CDR3 has 14 amino acids. V shed 3 bases and J shed 14 bases, with 20 bases lying between them. The germline gives CDR1 LGHDT, CDR2 YNNKEL (reference sequence). On this clonotype itself: Antigen: not known.

General study findings and limits: Ophthalmopathy was distinguished from stable hyperthyroidism by 13 V-J signatures.

Amplified regions were TCR beta CDR3 sequences from RNA transcripts. The HTBI primer set drove a first-round RT-PCR of the TCR CDR3. MiXCR was run by TCRdb on the multiplex PCR reads, yielding one entry per CDR3 protein. The sample has roughly 300,000 distinct CDR3 sequences; approximately 14% are singletons. This clonotype originated in a woman in her 30s with Graves' hyperthyroidism. J is TRBJ2-1 and V is TRBV3-1; perhaps TRBD2 as D (6 bases). Input material: blood. CDR3 DNA: TGTGCCAGCAGCCATAGGGGTGCCCTAGCGATAAAGTTCTTC. Encoded protein: CASSHRGALAIKFF.